Detailed here is one T cell receptor beta chain. Its matching antigen is unknown. When the RNA was reverse transcribed, random hexamers were used with an input of roughly 0.45 to 1 ug. One entry per CDR3 protein results from TCRdb running MiXCR on the immunoSEQ multiplex PCR reads. The repertoire holds roughly 200,000 distinct CDR3 sequences, 94% seen once, with 0.12% in the top ten. Sequencing of TCR beta drew on CD8+ and CD4+ T cells from blood. While CD8+ and CD4+ T cells were isolated negatively, TEMRA cells were enriched by FACS. The data originate from a study of CD8 T cells in Susac syndrome. General observations from the study: TCR sequencing and HLA analysis covered a relatively small number of individuals.

This clonotype originated in a human donor with Susac syndrome. The sequenced sample was CD4+ T cells from PBMCs.

CDR3 sequence: CASSQDSLNTEAFF. In DNA, the CDR3 is TGCGCCAGCAGCCAGGACTCACTGAACACTGAAGCTTTCTTT. The V gene is TRBV5-1, the J gene TRBJ1-1; D uncertain. Deletions cut 4 bases from V and 0 bases from J, with 10 bases between. This CDR3 comprises 14 residues. Germline CDR1 and CDR2: SGHRS and YFSETQ.